Below are 25 T cell receptor beta chains sequenced from a single sample in a study of shared clonotypes between healthy human individuals (dated by TCRdb to 2020 to 2021). Receptors were amplified or captured by the immunoSEQ multiplex PCR assay. In TCRdb, the immuneACCESS table is reduced to in-frame sequences with V and J assigned. These tables do not hold every clone; where another copy was compared, an unresolved V gene accounts for under half, and the others remain unexplained. In all, the sample holds more than 2 million clones, and roughly 96% of those were seen once. 0.13% of the sample rests with the top ten. Sequencing was performed on naive CD4+ T cells sorted from blood. The cell subset or site label here, explained by the study, means: CD45RA+ positively selected. The receptors were sampled from a man aged 18-30 years in good health.

This chain joins TRBV28 and TRBJ2-6; 11 bases map to TRBD1. CDR3 size: 16 residues. Losses at the gene ends were 7 bases for V and 8 bases for J; bases not matched to a gene: 10. Looked up from germline, CDR1 is MDHEN and CDR2 is SYDVKM. Here the CDR3 DNA reads TGTGCCAGCAACTATCACCGGGACAGGGGGTCCAACGTCCTGACTTTC. Encoded protein: CASNYHRDRGSNVLTF.

The chain employs TRBV30 and TRBJ2-7; the D gene is possibly TRBD1 (6 bases). This CDR3 comprises 15 residues. The ends were cut back, 0 bases at V and 1 base at J, with 13 bases in the middle. Germline V gene lookup returns CDR1 GTSNPN and CDR2 SVGIG (reference sequence). The CDR3 protein is CAWSVPRGGSYEQYF. The CDR3 DNA reads as TGTGCCTGGAGTGTACCAAGAGGGGGATCCTACGAGCAGTACTTC.

The chain uses TRBV5-1 and TRBJ2-7, with 8 bases fitting TRBD1. Trimming took 7 bases from V and 3 from J; bases not matched to a gene: 9. Germline CDR1 is SGHRS and CDR2 is YFSETQ. The CDR3 runs to 14 residues. The CDR3 DNA sequence: TGCGCCAGCTCTGGACAGGGAGGTATCTACGAGCAGTACTTC. It codes for CASSGQGGIYEQYF. The full variable domain, in which reference TRBV5-1 and TRBJ2-7 provide the parts outside the CDR3, is KAGVTQTPRYLIKTRGQQVTLSCSPISGHRSVSWYQQTPGQGLQFLFEYFSETQRNKGNFPGRFSGRQFSNSRSEMNVSTLELGDSALYLCASSGQGGIYEQYFGPGTRLTVT.

Points on this clone: This sample also contains other DNA sequences that code for the same CDR3. This rearrangement joins TRBV7-9 to TRBJ2-2; weak D call: TRBD1 (6 bases). The CDR3 totals 12 residues. Germline-derived CDR1 and CDR2 are SEHNR and FQNEAQ (reference sequence). Trimming took off 5 bases at V and 8 bases at J, with 9 bases between the two ends. The CDR3 loop reads CASSLGTGELFF. Written as DNA, the CDR3 is TGTGCCAGCAGCCTGGGGACAGGGGAGCTGTTTTTT.

The rearrangement uses TRBV6-1 and TRBJ2-7; TRBD2 is a possible D gene (6 bases). V lost 4 bases and J lost 1, with 11 bases in between. Per the germline V gene, CDR1 is MNHNS and CDR2 is SASEGT. This CDR3 contains 14 residues. The CDR3 DNA is TGTGCCAGCAGTGTCGGGGCGGGGTCCTACGAGCAGTACTTC. This encodes CASSVGAGSYEQYF.

This sequence joins TRBV7-6 and TRBJ1-4; perhaps TRBD1 as D (5 bases). Germline CDR1 and CDR2: SGHVS and FNYEAQ. V was pared by 4 bases and J by 2 bases, with 14 bases between. This CDR3 has 16 residues. CDR3 protein: CASSYRGGFTNEKLFF. CDR3 bases: TGTGCCAGCAGCTACCGTGGGGGGTTCACTAATGAAAAACTGTTTTTT. Together with reference TRBV7-6 and TRBJ1-4, the CDR3 gives the full variable domain: GAGVSQSPRYKVTKRGQDVALRCDPISGHVSLYWYRQALGQGPEFLTYFNYEAQQDKSGLPNDRFSAERPEGSISTLTIQRTEQRDSAMYRCASSYRGGFTNEKLFFGSGTQLSVL.

This clone was seen a single time. At the DNA level, this CDR3 is encoded by other sequences in the same sample as well. The chain joins TRBV6-6 to TRBJ1-1; the D is unclear. The CDR3 covers 13 residues. Trimming pared 3 bases from V and 1 base from J, leaving 6 bases between. Germline values: CDR1 MNHNY, CDR2 SVGAGI (reference sequence). This chain's CDR3 is CASSYAGNTEAFF. The CDR3 DNA follows: TGTGCCAGCAGTTATGCGGGGAACACTGAAGCTTTCTTT.

This clone was found once. This rearrangement joins TRBV28 to TRBJ2-7; D uncertain. Germline V gene data show CDR1 as MDHEN and CDR2 as SYDVKM. V shed 5 bases and J shed 5 bases, with 13 bases lying between them. The CDR3 extends over 13 amino acids. The CDR3 nucleotides read TGTGCCAGCAGTCTCTCATTCCCCCACGAGCAGTACTTC. Translation gives CASSLSFPHEQYF. The variable domain in full, with the rest retrieved from reference TRBV28 and TRBJ2-7, is DVKVTQSSRYLVKRTGEKVFLECVQDMDHENMFWYRQDPGLGLRLIYFSYDVKMKEKGDIPEGYSVSREKKERFSLILESASTNQTSMYLCASSLSFPHEQYFGPGTRLTVT.

V is TRBV30 and J is TRBJ1-1, with a tentative D call TRBD1 (6 bases). Germline lookup yields CDR1 GTSNPN and CDR2 SVGIG (reference sequence). The CDR3 has 12 residues. V lost 7 bases and J lost 5, with 14 bases in between. CDR3 nucleotide sequence: TGTGCCTTGACAGGTTGGAGGACTGAAGCTTTCTTT. This translates into CALTGWRTEAFF.

CDR3 in amino acids: CASGRGSHTDTQYF. The CDR3 bases are TGTGCCAGCGGGAGGGGGTCACACACAGATACGCAGTATTTT. The chain is built from TRBV6-5 and TRBJ2-3, with D possibly matching TRBD2 (7 bases). V dropped 8 bases and J dropped 2 bases, with 14 bases sitting between them. CDR1 and CDR2 (germline): MNHEY, SVGAGI. The CDR3 extends over 14 amino acids.

A remark on this clone: The same CDR3 arises from other DNA sequences in this sample as well. The rearrangement uses TRBV6-6 and TRBJ2-7, with 7 bases matching TRBD1. Germline lookup yields CDR1 MNHNY and CDR2 SVGAGI (reference sequence). V lost 6 bases and J lost 2; bases outside the gene matches: 4. The CDR3 spans 13 residues. CDR3 region: CASSRDSAYEQYF. CDR3 nucleotide sequence: TGTGCCAGCAGCCGGGACAGCGCCTACGAGCAGTACTTC.

Concerning this clone itself: Sequence at one end of the junction differs from germline and may be a read error. The CDR3 sequence: CASGFEGGLNGYTF. The CDR3 nucleotides are TGTGCCAGCGGTTTCGAAGGGGGGCTAAATGGCTACACCTTC. This chain joins TRBV27 and TRBJ1-2; D possibly corresponds to TRBD1 (6 bases). Germline loops: CDR1 MNHEY, CDR2 SMNVEV (reference sequence). The CDR3 extends over 14 amino acids.

The V call is TRBV11-2, the J call TRBJ2-3; maybe TRBD1 (5 bases). The CDR3 totals 18 residues. The V gene's germline CDR1 is SGHAT and CDR2 FQNNGV. Trimming shortened V by 5 bases and J by 0 bases, and 21 bases separated the two germline ends. The CDR3 is CASSPLGVGAISTDTQYF. CDR3 coding DNA: TGTGCCAGCAGCCCCCTAGGGGTTGGAGCCATTAGCACAGATACGCAGTATTTT.

The chain carries TRBV5-1 and TRBJ2-3; 14 nucleotides match TRBD2. CDR3 size: 18 residues. Germline loops: CDR1 SGHRS, CDR2 YFSETQ. After removal of 2 bases from V and 1 base from J, the junction contained 6 bases not matched to a gene. The CDR3: CASSFGTSGSRGTDTQYF. The CDR3 DNA follows: TGCGCCAGCAGCTTCGGGACTAGCGGGAGTCGGGGCACAGATACGCAGTATTTT.

The chain's CDR3 is CASSLGLGDTEAFF. CDR3 DNA sequence: TGCGCCAGCAGCTTGGGCCTGGGCGACACTGAAGCTTTCTTT. The chain is built from TRBV5-1 and TRBJ1-1; no reliable D call. V gave up 0 bases and J gave up 3 bases, with 9 bases separating them. CDR3 length: 14 residues. Looked up from germline, CDR1 is SGHRS and CDR2 is YFSETQ.

The rearrangement joins TRBV19 to TRBJ2-2, with D maybe TRBD2 (6 bases). The CDR3 totals 14 residues. Germline loops: CDR1 LNHDA, CDR2 SQIVND (reference sequence). With 5 bases removed from V and 5 bases from J, the gap between germline ends came to 12 bases. CDR3 protein: CASSWGLRTGELFF. The CDR3 DNA reads as TGTGCCAGTAGTTGGGGACTGAGAACCGGGGAGCTGTTTTTT.

The rearrangement uses TRBV27 and TRBJ2-3; 8 bases are a match to TRBD1. The CDR3 totals 16 residues. J lost 2 bases, V lost 6 bases, and 10 bases had no gene match. CDR1 is MNHEY and CDR2 is SMNVEV in the germline V gene (reference sequence). The CDR3 reads CASSLTGVLNTDTQYF. DNA for the CDR3: TGTGCCAGCAGCCTGACAGGGGTCCTAAACACAGATACGCAGTATTTT.

The chain couples TRBV6-1 to TRBJ2-7; no firm D call. CDR3 length: 14 residues. Germline V gene data show CDR1 as MNHNS and CDR2 as SASEGT. V was pared by 6 bases and J by 0 bases, with 12 bases between. The CDR3 here is CASSAPFLSYEQYF. Written as DNA, the CDR3 is TGTGCCAGCAGCGCCCCCTTTCTCTCCTACGAGCAGTACTTC.

On this clone: It may be a read error: a sequence one base away is much more abundant. Within the sample, other DNA sequences also encode this same CDR3. The chain has TRBV7-2 and TRBJ1-2, with TRBD1 as a possible D gene (5 bases). The CDR3 contains 14 residues. CDR1 SGHTA and CDR2 FQGNSA come from the germline V gene. The CDR3 protein is CASSTDSLNYGYTF. CDR3 DNA: TGCGCCAGCAGCACTGACAGCTTGAACTATGGCTACACCTTC. Together with reference TRBV7-2 and TRBJ1-2, the CDR3 gives the full variable domain: GAGVSQSPSNKVTEKGKDVELRCDPISGHTALYWYRQSLGQGLEFLIYFQGNSAPDKSGLPSDRFSAERTGGSVSTLTIQRTQQEDSAVYLCASSTDSLNYGYTFGSGTRLTVV.

The genes are TRBV25-1 and TRBJ1-2, with TRBD1 as a possible D gene (6 bases). V lost 5 bases to trimming and J lost 4 bases, with 14 bases between them. CDR1 is MGHDK, CDR2 SYGVNS, per germline. The CDR3 has 14 residues. CDR3 residues: CASSPSVGAYGYTF. DNA of the CDR3: TGTGCCAGCAGTCCTTCGGTGGGGGCCTATGGCTACACCTTC.

The chain couples TRBV19 to TRBJ2-7, with 7 bases aligning to TRBD2. This CDR3 has 14 residues. V shed 4 bases, J shed 2 bases, and the junction held 5 bases outside the gene matches. Germline lookup yields CDR1 LNHDA and CDR2 SQIVND (reference sequence). DNA for the CDR3: TGTGCCAGTAGTAGGGTAGCGGGCCCCTACGAGCAGTACTTC. Amino acid sequence: CASSRVAGPYEQYF.

This sequence joins TRBV27 and TRBJ2-5; TRBD1 matches at 7 bases. V trimming: 6 bases; J trimming: 7 bases; junction bases outside the gene matches: 11. The CDR3 spans 14 residues. Germline V CDR1 and CDR2: MNHEY, SMNVEV (reference sequence). The CDR3: CASSPGDSTRTQYF. The CDR3 nucleotides read TGTGCCAGCAGCCCCGGGGACAGTACTAGGACCCAGTACTTC.

A word on this clone: Additional DNA sequences in this sample encode the identical CDR3. The chain links TRBV28 to TRBJ1-4; D might be TRBD1 (5 bases). The CDR3 loop spans 15 amino acids. CDR1 and CDR2 (germline): MDHEN, SYDVKM. V was trimmed by 6 bases and J by 8 bases, leaving 19 bases between them. The CDR3 DNA follows: TGTGCCAGCAGCTCCTCGGGGACGGGAGGGGAAAAACTGTTTTTT. Amino acid sequence: CASSSSGTGGEKLFF.

The rearrangement links TRBV10-2 to TRBJ2-5, with 12 positions matching TRBD2. This CDR3 has 14 amino acids. Losses at the gene ends were 6 bases for V and 2 bases for J; bases not matched to a gene: 1. The germline gives CDR1 WSHSY, CDR2 SAAADI. CDR3 sequence: CASRLAGGQETQYF. The CDR3 coding sequence is TGCGCCAGCAGACTAGCGGGGGGTCAAGAGACCCAGTACTTC.

The chain couples TRBV9 to TRBJ2-7; 10 bases align to TRBD1. This CDR3 is 16 amino acids long. Germline V gene data show CDR1 as SGDLS and CDR2 as YYNGEE. V gave up 2 bases and J gave up 0 bases; unmatched junction bases: 5. The CDR3, as DNA: TGTGCCAGCAGCGTTAGAGGGACAGGGGCCTCCTACGAGCAGTACTTC. Its protein is CASSVRGTGASYEQYF.